This T cell receptor beta chain was sequenced for a study of cytomegalovirus exposure and HLA in healthy donors. With 60 Vbeta and 13 Jbeta primers, the PCR was carried out. The table came from immunoSEQ multiplex PCR; TCRdb's copy has only in-frame clones and leaves some out. Its clone listing holds about 96,000 clones. Comments on this clone: Its specificity is unknown.

Trimming pared 0 bases from V and 0 bases from J, leaving 9 bases between. The germline V gene has CDR1 MNHEY and CDR2 SVGAGI. This CDR3 spans 16 amino acids. Study-wide results and limits: Presence/absence comparisons presumed near-even sequencing depth among donors. The study designated 150 or so TCR beta chains cytomegalovirus-associated.

Sequencing was performed on PBMCs. V is TRBV6-5 and J is TRBJ2-1; D gene unclear. This clonotype was obtained from a woman younger than 45 in good health and CMV-seronegative. The CDR3 is CASSYSGTSSYNEQFF. The CDR3 DNA follows: TGTGCCAGCAGTTACTCGGGCACGAGCTCCTACAATGAGCAGTTCTTC.